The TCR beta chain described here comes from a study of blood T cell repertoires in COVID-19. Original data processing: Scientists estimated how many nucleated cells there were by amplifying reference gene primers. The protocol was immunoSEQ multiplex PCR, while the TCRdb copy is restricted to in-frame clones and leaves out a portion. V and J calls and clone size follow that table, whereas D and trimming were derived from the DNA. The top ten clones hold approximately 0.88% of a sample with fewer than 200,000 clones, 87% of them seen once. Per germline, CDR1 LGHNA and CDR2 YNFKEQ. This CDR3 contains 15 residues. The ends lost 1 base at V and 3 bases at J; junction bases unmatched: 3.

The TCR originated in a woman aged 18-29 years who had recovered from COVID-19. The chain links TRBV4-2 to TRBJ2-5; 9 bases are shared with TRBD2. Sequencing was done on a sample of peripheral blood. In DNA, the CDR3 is TGTGCCAGCAGCCAAGGGGCGGGAGGGAAAGAGACCCAGTACTTC. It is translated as CASSQGAGGKETQYF.